The TCR beta chain described here comes from a study of T cell responses to AZD1222 COVID-19 vaccine. With regard to this clone: Its antigen remains unidentified.

Some clones are missing from TCRdb's copy, which holds only in-frame ones; the method was immunoSEQ multiplex PCR. The table lists tens of thousands of clones, 92% of them singletons. Whether given at about 4 or about 12 weeks, second doses were pooled. Findings of the study overall: Most donors were white British, females outnumbered males, and clonal diversity was possibly underestimated.

Sequences were derived from peripheral blood, sampled 28 days after the second AZD1222 dose. The receptor's source is an adult who received the AZD1222 COVID-19 vaccine.

The chain's CDR3 is CASSEGLAGDGKNIQYF. In DNA, the CDR3 is TGTGCCAGCTCGGAAGGACTAGCGGGAGACGGGAAAAACATTCAGTACTTC. The V and J genes are TRBV18 and TRBJ2-4, with 13 positions matching TRBD2. Germline trimming cut 6 bases from V and 4 bases from J; bases unmatched to any gene: 9. The CDR3 is 17 residues long. Germline V CDR1 and CDR2: KGHSH, LQKENI.